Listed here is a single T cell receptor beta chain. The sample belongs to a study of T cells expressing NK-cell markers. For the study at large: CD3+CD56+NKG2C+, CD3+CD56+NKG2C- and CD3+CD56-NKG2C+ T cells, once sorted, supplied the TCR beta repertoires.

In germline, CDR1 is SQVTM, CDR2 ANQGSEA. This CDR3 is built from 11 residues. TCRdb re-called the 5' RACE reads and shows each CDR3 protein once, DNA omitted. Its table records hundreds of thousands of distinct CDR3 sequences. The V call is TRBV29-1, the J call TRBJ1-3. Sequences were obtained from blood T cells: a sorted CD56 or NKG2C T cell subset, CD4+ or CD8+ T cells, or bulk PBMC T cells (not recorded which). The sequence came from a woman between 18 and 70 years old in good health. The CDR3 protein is CSVGRGNTIYF.